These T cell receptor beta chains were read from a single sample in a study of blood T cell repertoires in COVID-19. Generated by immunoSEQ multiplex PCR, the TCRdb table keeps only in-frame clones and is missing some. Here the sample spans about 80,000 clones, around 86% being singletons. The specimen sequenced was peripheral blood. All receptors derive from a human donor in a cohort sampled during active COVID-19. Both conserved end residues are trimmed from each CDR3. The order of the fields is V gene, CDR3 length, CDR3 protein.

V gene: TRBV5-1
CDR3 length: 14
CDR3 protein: ASSLDSGGAGDTQY

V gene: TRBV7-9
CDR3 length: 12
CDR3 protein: ASSSQAGVHEQY

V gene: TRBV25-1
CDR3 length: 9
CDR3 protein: ASRKLDTQY

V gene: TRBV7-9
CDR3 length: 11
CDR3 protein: ASSTGSQGAQH

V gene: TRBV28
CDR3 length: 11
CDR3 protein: ASSLRVPYEQY

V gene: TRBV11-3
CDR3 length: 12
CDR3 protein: ASSPSDGWHEQY

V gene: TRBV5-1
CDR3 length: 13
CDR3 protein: ASSARGGGTYEQY

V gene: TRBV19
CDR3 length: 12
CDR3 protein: ASRTRTSTDTQY

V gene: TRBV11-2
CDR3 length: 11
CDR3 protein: ASSRRGWNEQF

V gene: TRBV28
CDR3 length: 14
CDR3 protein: ASSLQGVTYTDTQY

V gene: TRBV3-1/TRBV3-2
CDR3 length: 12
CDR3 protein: ASSHAGQGHGYT

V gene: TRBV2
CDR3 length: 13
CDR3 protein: ASSGDTAGGETQY

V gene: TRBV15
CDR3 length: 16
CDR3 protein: ATSVYGTGGAVTGELF

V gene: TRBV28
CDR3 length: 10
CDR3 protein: ASTGSGVGYT

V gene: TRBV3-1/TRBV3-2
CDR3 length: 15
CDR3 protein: ASSQGTRGPRGYEQY

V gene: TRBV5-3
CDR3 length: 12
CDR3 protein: ARSDGLDSYEQY

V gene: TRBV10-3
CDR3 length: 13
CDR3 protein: AISDGQGFTGELF

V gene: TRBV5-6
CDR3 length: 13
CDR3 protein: ASSEGGDRYNEQF

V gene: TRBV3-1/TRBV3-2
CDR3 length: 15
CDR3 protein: ASSRLGGGAVYNEQF

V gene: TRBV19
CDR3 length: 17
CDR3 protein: ASSTSGSAGPSYNSPLH

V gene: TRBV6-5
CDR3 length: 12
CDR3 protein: ASSLWTGQETQY

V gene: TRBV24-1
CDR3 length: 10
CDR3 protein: ATRQGNTEAF

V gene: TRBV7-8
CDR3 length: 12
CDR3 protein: ASSLAPANYGYT

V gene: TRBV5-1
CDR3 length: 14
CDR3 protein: ASSPTGTLTTGELF

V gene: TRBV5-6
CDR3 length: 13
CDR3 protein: ASSLGARRDSPLH